These T cell receptor beta chains were read from a single sample in a study of shared clonotypes between healthy human individuals. Sequenced by immunoSEQ multiplex PCR; TCRdb stores in-frame clones only, minus some. The profile shows over 800,000 clones, approximately 92% of them singletons. The material sequenced was naive CD8+ T cells sorted from blood. The receptors derive from a young man in good health. The CDR3 runs from the conserved cysteine through the conserved F or W. Fields, in order: J gene, V gene, D gene, clone size, CDR3 DNA, CDR3 protein. D genes are given only for firm matches. Expanded clones get a size class; other rows say once, few or many, or leave the size out.

j_call: TRBJ2-1; v_call: TRBV9; d_call: NA; clone_size: NA; cdr3_nt: TGTGCCAGCAGCGCCGGAGGGTTCGATGAGCAGTTCTTC; cdr3_aa: CASSAGGFDEQFF
j_call: TRBJ2-7; v_call: TRBV7-9; d_call: NA; clone_size: NA; cdr3_nt: TGTGCCAGCAGCTTAGTAGGGACCTCCTACGAGCAGTACTTC; cdr3_aa: CASSLVGTSYEQYF
j_call: TRBJ1-5; v_call: TRBV7-9; d_call: NA; clone_size: NA; cdr3_nt: TGTGCCAGCAGCTTAGGAAGGGCTGGCAATCAGCCCCAGCATTTT; cdr3_aa: CASSLGRAGNQPQHF
j_call: TRBJ2-7; v_call: TRBV5-1; d_call: NA; clone_size: NA; cdr3_nt: TGCGCCAGCAGCTTGGATCTCTGGGTTAGCTCCTACGAGCAGTACTTC; cdr3_aa: CASSLDLWVSSYEQYF
j_call: TRBJ2-2; v_call: TRBV5-4; d_call: NA; clone_size: few; cdr3_nt: TGTGCCAGCAGCGACGGAAGTGCCGGGGAGCTGTTTTTT; cdr3_aa: CASSDGSAGELFF
j_call: TRBJ1-2; v_call: TRBV2; d_call: TRBD1; clone_size: once; cdr3_nt: TGTGCCAGCAGAACCGGGACAGGGGGCTTATGGGGCTACACCTTC; cdr3_aa: CASRTGTGGLWGYTF
j_call: TRBJ2-3; v_call: TRBV19; d_call: NA; clone_size: NA; cdr3_nt: TGTGCCAGTAGTCTGGACTCATACACAGATACGCAGTATTTT; cdr3_aa: CASSLDSYTDTQYF
j_call: TRBJ2-3; v_call: TRBV6-5; d_call: TRBD2; clone_size: NA; cdr3_nt: TGTGCCAGCAGTTACAGGGCTAGCGGGAGCGGAGATACGCAGTATTTT; cdr3_aa: CASSYRASGSGDTQYF
j_call: TRBJ1-2; v_call: TRBV25-1; d_call: NA; clone_size: many; cdr3_nt: TGTGCCAGCAACCTCGGTGGCTACACCTTC; cdr3_aa: CASNLGGYTF
j_call: TRBJ2-1; v_call: TRBV4-3; d_call: NA; clone_size: NA; cdr3_nt: TGCGCCAGCAGCCAAGACGTAGGCCCTCTGAGCTCCTACAATGAGCAGTTCTTC; cdr3_aa: CASSQDVGPLSSYNEQFF
j_call: TRBJ2-1; v_call: TRBV11-2; d_call: NA; clone_size: NA; cdr3_nt: TGTGCCAGCAGCTACGACGAGTACCCATCCTACAATGAGCAGTTCTTC; cdr3_aa: CASSYDEYPSYNEQFF
j_call: TRBJ2-3; v_call: TRBV9; d_call: NA; clone_size: NA; cdr3_nt: TGTGCCAGCAGCGTAGAGTATACAGATACGCAGTATTTT; cdr3_aa: CASSVEYTDTQYF
j_call: TRBJ2-1; v_call: TRBV2; d_call: TRBD1; clone_size: NA; cdr3_nt: TGTGCCAGCAATTACGGACAGGGGGACAATGAGCAGTTCTTC; cdr3_aa: CASNYGQGDNEQFF
j_call: TRBJ2-7; v_call: TRBV6-1; d_call: TRBD2; clone_size: many; cdr3_nt: TGTGCCAGCAGTGAAGCGCTAGCGGGCTCCTACGAGCAGTACTTC; cdr3_aa: CASSEALAGSYEQYF
j_call: TRBJ2-3; v_call: TRBV7-9; d_call: NA; clone_size: NA; cdr3_nt: TGTGCCAGCAGCTTGGTGGGGCTGGGGACAGATACGCAGTATTTT; cdr3_aa: CASSLVGLGTDTQYF
j_call: TRBJ2-7; v_call: TRBV7-3; d_call: TRBD1; clone_size: NA; cdr3_nt: TGTGCCAGCAGCTTAACTGGTAGTTGGGACAGAGGCTACGAGCAGTACTTC; cdr3_aa: CASSLTGSWDRGYEQYF
j_call: TRBJ2-3; v_call: TRBV6-1; d_call: TRBD2; clone_size: NA; cdr3_nt: TGTGCCAGCAGTGCTCCGGGACTAGCGGGAGGGGCAGATACGCAGTATTTT; cdr3_aa: CASSAPGLAGGADTQYF
j_call: TRBJ2-1; v_call: TRBV7-2; d_call: NA; clone_size: few; cdr3_nt: TGTGCCTCACACTCGGCAGGGGCCCACAATGAGCAGTTCTTC; cdr3_aa: CASHSAGAHNEQFF
j_call: TRBJ2-1; v_call: TRBV9; d_call: TRBD2; clone_size: once; cdr3_nt: TGTGCCAGCAGCGTAGGGACTAGCGAGCTCAATGAGCAGTTCTTC; cdr3_aa: CASSVGTSELNEQFF
j_call: TRBJ2-6; v_call: TRBV5-1; d_call: TRBD2; clone_size: NA; cdr3_nt: TGCGCCAGCAGCTTGGAGAGGACTAGCGGCACCGGGGCCAACGTCCTGACTTTC; cdr3_aa: CASSLERTSGTGANVLTF
j_call: TRBJ2-3; v_call: TRBV9; d_call: TRBD2; clone_size: NA; cdr3_nt: TGTGCCAGCAGCCCCGGACTAGCGGGAGGCCCCGCAGATACGCAGTATTTT; cdr3_aa: CASSPGLAGGPADTQYF
j_call: TRBJ2-1; v_call: TRBV7-9; d_call: NA; clone_size: NA; cdr3_nt: TGTGCCAGCAGCTTAGCGTTTAGCGGAGGGAGCTCCTACAATGAGCAGTTCTTC; cdr3_aa: CASSLAFSGGSSYNEQFF
j_call: TRBJ2-5; v_call: TRBV4-1; d_call: NA; clone_size: NA; cdr3_nt: TGCGCCAGCAGCCAAGAAGAGCAGACCCAGTACTTC; cdr3_aa: CASSQEEQTQYF
j_call: TRBJ2-1; v_call: TRBV28; d_call: TRBD2; clone_size: NA; cdr3_nt: TGTGCCAGCAGTCCAGAGGGACTAGCGGCCTACAATGAGCAGTTCTTC; cdr3_aa: CASSPEGLAAYNEQFF
j_call: TRBJ2-2; v_call: TRBV11-2; d_call: TRBD2; clone_size: NA; cdr3_nt: TGTGCCAGCAGCTTATTCCCGTCAGCGGGAGGGAGCACCGGGGAGCTGTTTTTT; cdr3_aa: CASSLFPSAGGSTGELFF
j_call: TRBJ1-4; v_call: TRBV7-6; d_call: NA; clone_size: NA; cdr3_nt: TGTGCCAGCAGCTTAGAAGCAGGGTTAGAAAAACTGTTTTTT; cdr3_aa: CASSLEAGLEKLFF
j_call: TRBJ1-2; v_call: TRBV27; d_call: NA; clone_size: NA; cdr3_nt: TGTGCCAGCAGTTTGGGCGGGACCTATGGCTACACCTTC; cdr3_aa: CASSLGGTYGYTF
j_call: TRBJ2-3; v_call: TRBV10-3; d_call: NA; clone_size: once; cdr3_nt: TGTGCCATCAGCGAGTTCGGGGTCGGCACAGATACGCAGTATTTT; cdr3_aa: CAISEFGVGTDTQYF
j_call: TRBJ2-3; v_call: TRBV29-1; d_call: NA; clone_size: NA; cdr3_nt: TGCAGCGTTGAGAGCGCCCCAACGCAGTATTTT; cdr3_aa: CSVESAPTQYF
j_call: TRBJ1-5; v_call: TRBV6-6; d_call: NA; clone_size: few; cdr3_nt: TGTGCCAGCAGTTACTCGGTGTCAAATAGCAATCAGCCCCAGCATTTT; cdr3_aa: CASSYSVSNSNQPQHF
j_call: TRBJ2-7; v_call: TRBV28; d_call: TRBD1; clone_size: NA; cdr3_nt: TGTGCCAGCAGTCCCTTGACAGGGGGCGAGGCCTACGAGCAGTACTTC; cdr3_aa: CASSPLTGGEAYEQYF
j_call: TRBJ2-5; v_call: TRBV7-8; d_call: TRBD1; clone_size: NA; cdr3_nt: TGTGCCAGCAGCGGACAGGGGTACCAAGAGACCCAGTACTTC; cdr3_aa: CASSGQGYQETQYF
j_call: TRBJ1-3; v_call: TRBV9; d_call: NA; clone_size: NA; cdr3_nt: TGTGCCAGCAGCGCCGGGGACAACTCTGGAAACACCATATATTTT; cdr3_aa: CASSAGDNSGNTIYF
j_call: TRBJ2-7; v_call: TRBV28; d_call: TRBD1; clone_size: NA; cdr3_nt: TGTGCCAGCAGTTCGCGCGACAGGGGGCCATTCTCCTACGAGCAGTACTTC; cdr3_aa: CASSSRDRGPFSYEQYF
j_call: TRBJ2-7; v_call: TRBV21-1; d_call: NA; clone_size: NA; cdr3_nt: TGTGCCAGCAGCAAACGGACAGGGAAAGACGAGCAGTACTTC; cdr3_aa: CASSKRTGKDEQYF
j_call: TRBJ2-2; v_call: TRBV7-6; d_call: TRBD2; clone_size: NA; cdr3_nt: TGTGCCAGCAGCGAGGGGACTAGCGGAACCGGGGAGCTGTTTTTT; cdr3_aa: CASSEGTSGTGELFF
j_call: TRBJ2-7; v_call: TRBV5-6; d_call: TRBD2; clone_size: NA; cdr3_nt: TGTGCCAGCAGCGACGTGACTAGCGGGAGACAGTACGAGCAGTACTTC; cdr3_aa: CASSDVTSGRQYEQYF
j_call: TRBJ2-7; v_call: TRBV7-3; d_call: TRBD1; clone_size: once; cdr3_nt: TGTGCCAGCAGCTTGGGACAGGGGACCTACGAGCAGTACTTC; cdr3_aa: CASSLGQGTYEQYF
j_call: TRBJ2-7; v_call: TRBV6-5; d_call: NA; clone_size: once; cdr3_nt: TGTGCCAGCAGTCCGAGAACACCCGCTGACCACGAGCAGTACTTC; cdr3_aa: CASSPRTPADHEQYF
j_call: TRBJ2-3; v_call: TRBV29-1; d_call: NA; clone_size: NA; cdr3_nt: TGCAGCGTTGAAGAGACCTGGACTCAAGGGACAGATACGCAGTATTTT; cdr3_aa: CSVEETWTQGTDTQYF
j_call: TRBJ1-2; v_call: TRBV9; d_call: NA; clone_size: once; cdr3_nt: TGTGCCAGCAGCGGGAGGGTCAGTCAGGGTGAAGGCTACACCTTC; cdr3_aa: CASSGRVSQGEGYTF
j_call: TRBJ1-2; v_call: TRBV27; d_call: TRBD1; clone_size: NA; cdr3_nt: TGTGCCAGCAAGACAGGGGCCTATGGCTACACCTTC; cdr3_aa: CASKTGAYGYTF